This entry concerns a single T cell receptor (beta chain). The specificity of this receptor is unknown. No clone much larger than this one lies a single base away; base qualities are absent. The data were obtained in a study of T cells in Graves' hyperthyroidism and ophthalmopathy (dated by TCRdb to the late 2010s). Looking at the study overall: To identify distinguishing TCR V-J signatures, a discovery cohort of around 100 patients was used, comprising 40 to 45 with Graves' ophthalmopathy and some 60 with stable Graves' hyperthyroidism. According to the paper, TCR Vbeta CDR3 sequencing was carried out on more than 120 peripheral blood samples, which came from under 50 ophthalmopathy, 80 or so hyperthyroidism and roughly 17 progressor patients. Thyroid tissue and blood T-cell repertoires from several Graves' hyperthyroidism patients were also compared in the study. After sampling, hyperthyroidism patients received methimazole starting at 30 mg daily, and ophthalmopathy patients received high-dose intravenous methylprednisolone. Whether ophthalmopathy could be predicted prospectively was tested in an independent validation cohort made up of roughly 19 hyperthyroidism patients plus 17 patients who later progressed to ophthalmopathy. The 100 discovery patients were randomly split 7:3 into training and test sets. Results the study describes overall, beyond this receptor: No statistical method was used to fix the sample size in advance, and group allocation was not hidden from the investigators. Ophthalmopathy was separated from stable hyperthyroidism by a 13 V-J signature model, with approximately 85% sensitivity and about 81% specificity obtained in cross-validation and 80%/75% obtained in testing. During validation, the model predicted progression to ophthalmopathy a median of approximately 7 months ahead of onset, with more than 60% sensitivity and around 73% specificity. Blood samples also contained most of the expanded thyroid clonotypes (frequency above 0.001), which suggests that blood repertoires may reflect thyroid immune responses.

The TCR beta CDR3 regions were amplified from RNA transcripts. For the first round of RT-PCR on the TCR CDR3, the HTBI primer set was used together with the Qiagen OneStep RT-PCR kit. A second multiplex PCR round built the libraries, followed by size selection and purification. Sequencing of the libraries was done on an Illumina HiSeq2000 using paired-end 100 bp reads. Concerning the study's data processing: SOAPnuke was used to process the raw data, removing reads that contained adapters or uncalled bases, had a mean Phred below 15, or lacked an exact match to the constant primer or identifier. COPE v1.2.5 was used to merge the high-quality paired reads, and each unique nucleotide sequence was defined as a clonotype. MiTCR v1.1 was used to align the clonotypes against IMGT TRBV, TRBD and TRBJ reference segments. Analysis was restricted to V-J combinations with a frequency above 0.0001, which covered roughly 99% of repertoires. The TCS score was defined as F50 (clonal expansion) divided by E x V (chaos), with BLOSUM62-based TCRdist calculated between CDR3 peptides within each V-J. Welch's t-statistics and random forest reduced 500 to 650 V-J features to under 15, which were used in a naive Bayes classifier (R e1071). The Morisita-Horn index was used to measure how similar the thyroid and blood repertoires were. TCRdb ran its own pipeline on the public reads, namely fastp trimming at Q25 and MiXCR clone calling, and kept in-frame beta chains. Each CDR3 protein gets just one entry, which takes the most common genes and DNA from the rows behind it. These V and J calls derive from TCRdb rather than the authors' analysis. The sample yields about 540,000 distinct CDR3 sequences; just over 45% were counted once. The ten largest clones capture about 8.3% of the sample.

The cysteine opens and the phenylalanine closes a CDR3 of 15 amino acids. CDR3 DNA is the only sequence kept; it has 45 bases, read in frame from the first base. Via the germline V gene, CDR1 is KGHDR and CDR2 SFDVKD. Stable Graves' hyperthyroidism was defined as the absence of progression to ophthalmopathy over 18 months of follow-up. Hyperthyroidism patients were aged 18 to 65 years and newly diagnosed, with disease duration of less than 2 months. Patients with uncontrolled infections, other autoimmune diseases, pregnancy or lactation were excluded. Diagnoses relied on clinical symptoms, serum thyroxine and TRAb, thyroid ultrasound and orbital computed tomography. Trizol reagent was used to extract total RNA, and RNA quality was then checked on an Agilent 2100 Bioanalyzer.

The sample consisted of peripheral blood or thyroid tissue (not recorded which). The source of this sequence is a young woman with Graves' hyperthyroidism. The chain was built from TRBV24-1 and TRBJ2-7, with 11 central nucleotides matching TRBD2. The better agreement between TRBJ2-1 and the DNA end casts doubt on the J call. This receptor carries the CDR3 CATSEDSGRGNEQFF. The sequence in DNA is TGTGCCACCAGTGAGGATAGCGGGAGGGGGAATGAGCAGTTCTTC.